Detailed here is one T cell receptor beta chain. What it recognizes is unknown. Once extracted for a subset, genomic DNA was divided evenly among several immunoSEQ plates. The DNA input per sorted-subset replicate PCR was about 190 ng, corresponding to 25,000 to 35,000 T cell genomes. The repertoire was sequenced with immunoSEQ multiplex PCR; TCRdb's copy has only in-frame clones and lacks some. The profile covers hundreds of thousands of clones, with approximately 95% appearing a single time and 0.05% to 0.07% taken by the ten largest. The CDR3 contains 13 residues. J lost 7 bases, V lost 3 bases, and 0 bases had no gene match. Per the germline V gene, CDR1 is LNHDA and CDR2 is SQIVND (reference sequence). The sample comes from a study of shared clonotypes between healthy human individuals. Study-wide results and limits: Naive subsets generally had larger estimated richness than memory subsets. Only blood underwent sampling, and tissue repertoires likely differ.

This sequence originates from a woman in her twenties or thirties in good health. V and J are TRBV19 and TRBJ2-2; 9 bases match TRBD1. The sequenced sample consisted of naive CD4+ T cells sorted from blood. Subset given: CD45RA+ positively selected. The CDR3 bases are TGTGCCAGTAGTATGGGACAGGGCGGGGAGCTGTTTTTT. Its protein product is CASSMGQGGELFF.